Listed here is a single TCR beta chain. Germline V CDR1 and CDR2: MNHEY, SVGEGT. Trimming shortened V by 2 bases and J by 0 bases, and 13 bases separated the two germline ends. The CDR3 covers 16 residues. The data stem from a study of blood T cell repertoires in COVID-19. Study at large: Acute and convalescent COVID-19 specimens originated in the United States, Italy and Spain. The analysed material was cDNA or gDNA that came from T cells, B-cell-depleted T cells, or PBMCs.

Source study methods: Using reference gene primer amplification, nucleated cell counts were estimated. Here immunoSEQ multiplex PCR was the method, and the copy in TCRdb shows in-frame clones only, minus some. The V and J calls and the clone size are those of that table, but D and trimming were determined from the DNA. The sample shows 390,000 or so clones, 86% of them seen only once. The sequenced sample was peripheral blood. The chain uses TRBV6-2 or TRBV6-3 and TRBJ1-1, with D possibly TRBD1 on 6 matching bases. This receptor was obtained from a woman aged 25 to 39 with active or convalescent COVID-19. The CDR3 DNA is TGTGCCAGCAGTTACCCACAGGGCGGTATGAACACTGAAGCTTTCTTT. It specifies CASSYPQGGMNTEAFF.